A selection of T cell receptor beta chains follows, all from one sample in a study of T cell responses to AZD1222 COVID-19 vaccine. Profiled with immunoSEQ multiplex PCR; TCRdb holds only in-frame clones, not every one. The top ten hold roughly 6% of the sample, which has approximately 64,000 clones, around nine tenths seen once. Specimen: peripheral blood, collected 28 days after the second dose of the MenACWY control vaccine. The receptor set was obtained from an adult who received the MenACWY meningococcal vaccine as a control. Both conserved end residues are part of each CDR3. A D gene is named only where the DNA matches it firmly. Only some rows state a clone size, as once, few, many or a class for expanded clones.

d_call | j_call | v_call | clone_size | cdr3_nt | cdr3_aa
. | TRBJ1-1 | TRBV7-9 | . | TGTGCCAGCAGTCCCCCGAGCGCACTTGAAGCTTTCTTT | CASSPPSALEAFF
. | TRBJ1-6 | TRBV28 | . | TGTGCCAGCAGAAAGGGGAATCTCAATTCACCCCTCCACTTT | CASRKGNLNSPLHF
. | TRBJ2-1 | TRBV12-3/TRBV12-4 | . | TGTGCCAGCAGACCATCGGGGCGTGAGCAGTTCTTC | CASRPSGREQFF
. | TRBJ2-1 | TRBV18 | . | TGTGCCAGCTCACCACTCCATCTGGACAGCTCCTACAATGAGCAGTTCTTC | CASSPLHLDSSYNEQFF
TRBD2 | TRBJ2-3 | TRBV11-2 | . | TGTGCCAGCAGCTTAAACGGGAGGGCCGGAGCGCAGTATTTT | CASSLNGRAGAQYF
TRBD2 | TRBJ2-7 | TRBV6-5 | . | TGTGCCAGCAGTTACTCGAGCGGGAGCTCCTACGAGCAGTACTTC | CASSYSSGSSYEQYF
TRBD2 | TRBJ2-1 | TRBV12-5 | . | TGTGCTAGTGGTTTGGTACTGAGCGGGACGTACAATGAGCAGTTCTTC | CASGLVLSGTYNEQFF
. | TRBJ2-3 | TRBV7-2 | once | TGTGCCAGCAGCTTAGCCGGGGGCGCAGATACGCAGTATTTT | CASSLAGGADTQYF
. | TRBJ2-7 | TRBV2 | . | TGTGCCAGCAACGAGGGCCCGCCCTACGAGCAGTACTTC | CASNEGPPYEQYF
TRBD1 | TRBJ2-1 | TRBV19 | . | TGTGCCAGTAAAACTGACAGGGGGTTTTACAATGAGCAGTTCTTC | CASKTDRGFYNEQFF
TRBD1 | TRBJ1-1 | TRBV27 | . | TGTGCCAGCAGTTCCCAGGGGGTTAACACTGAAGCTTTCTTT | CASSSQGVNTEAFF
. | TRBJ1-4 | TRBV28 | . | TGTGCCAGCAGTTTTGGCGGCGCGGGAGAAAAACTGTTTTTT | CASSFGGAGEKLFF
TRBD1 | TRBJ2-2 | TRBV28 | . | TGTGCCAGCAGGACCGGACAGGGGAGCACCGGGGAGCTGTTTTTT | CASRTGQGSTGELFF
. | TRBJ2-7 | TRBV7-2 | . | TGTGCCAGCAGCCCAAGACAGAAGCTCACCTACGAGCAGTACTTC | CASSPRQKLTYEQYF
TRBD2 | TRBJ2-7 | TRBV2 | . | TGTGCCAGCGTATCGAGCAGCGGGAGCTCCTACGAGCAGTACTTC | CASVSSSGSSYEQYF
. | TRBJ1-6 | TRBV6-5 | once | TGTGCCAGCAGTTACTCGACGTCAGATAATTCACCCCTCCACTTT | CASSYSTSDNSPLHF
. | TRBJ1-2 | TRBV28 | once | TGTGCCGTGGGTCCCCCCGGACCCTCCGGCGGCTACACCTTC | CAVGPPGPSGGYTF
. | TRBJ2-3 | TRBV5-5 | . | TGTGCCAGCAGCCTCCAGAGCACAGATACGCAGTATTTT | CASSLQSTDTQYF
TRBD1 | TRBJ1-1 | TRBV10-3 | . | TGTGCCATCAGACAGGGGGCTGAAGCTTTCTTT | CAIRQGAEAFF
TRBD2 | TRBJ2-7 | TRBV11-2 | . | TGTGCCAGCAGCCCACCGGGACTAGCCGGCTACGAGCAGTACTTC | CASSPPGLAGYEQYF
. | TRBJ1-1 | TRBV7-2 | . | TGTGCCAGCAGCTGGGGAGCTGGGGCCACTGAAGCTTTCTTT | CASSWGAGATEAFF
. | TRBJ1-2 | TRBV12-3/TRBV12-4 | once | TGTGCCAGCAGTTTATCCAGGGGCGGCTACACCTTC | CASSLSRGGYTF
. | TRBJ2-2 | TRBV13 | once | TGTGCCAGCAGCACCCGACTAGAGGCCGGGGAGCTGTTTTTT | CASSTRLEAGELFF
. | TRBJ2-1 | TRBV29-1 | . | TGCAGCGTTGAAGACGGGAGTGGGGGCACCTACAATGAGCAGTTCTTC | CSVEDGSGGTYNEQFF
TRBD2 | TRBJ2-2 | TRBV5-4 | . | TGTGCCAGCAGCCGGGAGGGACAAGCGAACACCGGGGAGCTGTTTTTT | CASSREGQANTGELFF
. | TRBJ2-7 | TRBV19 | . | TGTGCCAGTAGCCCCCCCCTAGCGCCCGACGGCGAGCAGTACTTC | CASSPPLAPDGEQYF
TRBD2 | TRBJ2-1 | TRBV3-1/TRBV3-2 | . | TGTGCCAGCAGCCTTAAACCGGGGGGAGGCAATGAGCAGTTCTTC | CASSLKPGGGNEQFF
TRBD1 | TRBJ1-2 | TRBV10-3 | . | TGTGCCATCGGAGGACAGGGAACTAACTATGGCTACACCTTC | CAIGGQGTNYGYTF